This T cell receptor (beta chain) appears in the sequencing data of a study of blood T cell repertoires in COVID-19 (TCRdb year 2020). Background for the entire study: Samples covering the acute and convalescent phases of COVID-19 were provided by collaborators in the United States, Italy and Spain. The prospective study material was composed of cDNA or gDNA derived from T cells, B-cell-depleted T cells, or PBMCs. The dataset comprised deeply sampled blood TCRbeta repertoires from subjects exposed to, actively infected with, or recovered from COVID-19. The repertoires were released in a freely available public database intended as a resource for research on the immune response to SARS-CoV-2. Samples came from the ongoing ImmuneRACE study (first 160 participants) plus 1,254 subjects from 6 global collaborators. Sample metadata almost always included a de-identified subject ID, COVID-19 status, age in years and sex. HLA class I and class II types, where available, came from metadata supplied by the sample provider rather than from assay-based typing.

TCRbeta CDR3 regions were amplified from genomic DNA by means of the immunoSEQ Assay, a bias-controlled multiplex PCR. Per the original workflow: Nucleated cell counts per sample were estimated from amplification of reference gene primers within the assay. To quantify the absolute abundance of each unique TCRbeta CDR3 rearrangement, sequence reads were collapsed and filtered. For each sample, productive Simpson clonality was calculated as the square root of Simpson's diversity index over productive rearrangements. What TCRdb holds here is the immuneACCESS table cut down to in-frame rearrangements. Part of the clones is not present; checked against another copy, under half of the missing clones reflect an unresolved V gene, and the others are unexplained. The D gene and trimming were derived from the DNA, and the V and J assignments and clone size from that table. This sample gives around 43,000 clones in total; around 82% of them show up just once. The top ten clonotypes cover roughly 33% of the sample.

The collaborating institutions used their own protocols to collect whole blood in K2EDTA tubes. For TCRbeta analysis, collaborators shipped samples as frozen whole blood, isolated PBMCs, or DNA extracted from either of those sample types. Summary of the overall study and its limitations: The quantity of clinical and demographic metadata differed by source and by participant and was supplied without curation.

Reading the germline V gene gives CDR1 SGHTS and CDR2 YDEGEE. From its cysteine to its phenylalanine, the CDR3 spans 15 amino acids. Only CDR3 DNA remains: 45 bases, in frame from the first base. V is pruned by 0 bases and J by 5 bases, leaving 5 bases of the junction without a gene match. Comments on this clone: No antigen is known for it. Per-base qualities were not stored, and no clone one base away is much larger.

Sequenced sample: peripheral blood. The clonotype was recovered from an elderly woman with acute or convalescent COVID-19. The rearrangement combines TRBV5-8 with TRBJ2-5, with 9 middle bases fitting TRBD1. The sequenced DNA: TGTGCCAGCAGCTTGGAACGGACAGGGGTTGAGACCCAGTACTTC. Protein translation: CASSLERTGVETQYF.